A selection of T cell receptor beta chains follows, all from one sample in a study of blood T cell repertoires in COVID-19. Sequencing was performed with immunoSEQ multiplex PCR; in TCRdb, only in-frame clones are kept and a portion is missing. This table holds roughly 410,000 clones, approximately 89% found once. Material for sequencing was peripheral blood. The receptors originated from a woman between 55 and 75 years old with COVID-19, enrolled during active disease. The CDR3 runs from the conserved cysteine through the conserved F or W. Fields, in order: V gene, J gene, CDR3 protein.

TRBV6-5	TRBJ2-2	CASRSGQGDTGELFF
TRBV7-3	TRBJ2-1	CASSLNSGQQYNEQFF
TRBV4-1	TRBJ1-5	CASSQDQGLSSNQPQHF
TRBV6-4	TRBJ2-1	CASSKSVGGSSYNEQFF
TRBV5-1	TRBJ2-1	CASSQSLAGFYNEQFF
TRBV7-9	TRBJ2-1	CASSRPSGEQFF
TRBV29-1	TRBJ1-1	CAAGPNTEAFF
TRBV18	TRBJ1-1	CASSPRGTGATEAFF
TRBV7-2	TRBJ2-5	CASSLLGTSAGGQETQYF
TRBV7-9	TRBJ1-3	CASSHRDRNTIYF
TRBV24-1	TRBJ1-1	CATSGSQNPNTEAFF
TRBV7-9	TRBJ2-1	CASSFQGAPGGNEQFF
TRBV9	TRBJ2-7	CASSVGTGPYEQYF
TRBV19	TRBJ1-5	CASSIVGDYSNQPQHF
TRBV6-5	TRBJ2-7	CASTPTSPSYEQYF
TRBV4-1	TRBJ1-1	CASSQTGTANTEAFF
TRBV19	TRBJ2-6	CASSSTSPGQSGANVLTF
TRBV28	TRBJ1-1	CASSLTQGSRGAFF
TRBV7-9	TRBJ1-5	CASSSQQGGNQPQHF
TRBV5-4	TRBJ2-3	CASSPWTGSTDTQYF
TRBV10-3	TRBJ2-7	CAISESSRKSSYEQYF
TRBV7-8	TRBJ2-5	CASSLVTPTSGGHQETQYF
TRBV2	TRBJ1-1	CASRTGTGGFTEAFF
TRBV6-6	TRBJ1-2	CASSRGQNLNYGYTF
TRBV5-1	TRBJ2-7	CASSTASGGRSYEQYF
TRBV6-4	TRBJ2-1	CASSDSGGSNNEQFF
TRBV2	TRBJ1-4	CASSDRGATNEKLFF
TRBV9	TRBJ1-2	CASSASGTGEFDGYTF
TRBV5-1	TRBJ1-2	CASSSGGNYGYTF
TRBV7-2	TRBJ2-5	CASSGTPNQETQYF
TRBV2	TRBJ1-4	CASREWDTKNEKLFF
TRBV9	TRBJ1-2	CASSVTGGGYYGYTF
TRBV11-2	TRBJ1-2	CASSYTGDSSNGYTF
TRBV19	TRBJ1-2	CASSIGRQPFISGYTF
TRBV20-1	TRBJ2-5	CSASRRGGPETQYF
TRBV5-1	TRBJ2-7	CASSSYTTYEQYF
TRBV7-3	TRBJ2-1	CASSYSTGGHNEQFF